These 27 T cell receptor beta chains came from one sample sequenced in a study of CD8 T cells in Susac syndrome. The authors reverse transcribed 0.5 to 1 ug RNA with random hexamers. MiXCR, applied by TCRdb to the immunoSEQ multiplex PCR reads, yields one record per CDR3 protein. The sample has about 190,000 distinct CDR3 sequences; about 94% are singletons. Material: CD4+ T cells from PBMCs. These receptor sequences come from a human donor with Susac syndrome.

The V and J genes are TRBV6-5 and TRBJ2-7; tentatively, D is TRBD1 or TRBD2 (6 bases each). The ends were cut back, 6 bases at V and 2 bases at J, with 14 bases in the middle. This CDR3 comprises 14 residues. The germline gives CDR1 MNHEY, CDR2 SVGAGI. The CDR3: CASSGGQTTYEQYF. The CDR3 nucleotides read TGTGCCAGCAGCGGGGGCCAAACTACCTACGAGCAGTACTTC.

The chain uses TRBV12-3 or TRBV12-4 and TRBJ1-5; D remains ambiguous. V was pared by 5 bases and J by 2 bases, with 13 bases between. The CDR3 has 15 amino acids. Written as DNA, the CDR3 is TGTGCCAGCAGTCCAATAAATCTAGGCAATCAGCCCCAGCATTTT. The encoded protein is CASSPINLGNQPQHF.

The V and J genes are TRBV15 and TRBJ2-1; 8 bases map to TRBD2. This CDR3 is built from 16 residues. V lost 0 bases to trimming and J lost 4 bases; unmatched junction nucleotides: 5. Germline values: CDR1 LNHNV, CDR2 YYDKDF (reference sequence). CDR3 DNA: TGTGCCACCAGCAGAGATCGGGGGGGCGGATACAATGAGCAGTTCTTC. Protein: CATSRDRGGGYNEQFF.

V and J are TRBV20-1 and TRBJ2-5; D unclear. V was shortened by 6 bases and J by 1 base, with 12 bases between the two germline ends. In germline, CDR1 is DFQATT, CDR2 SNEGSKA (reference sequence). The CDR3 loop spans 13 amino acids. CDR3 amino acids: CSAPRVLQETQYF. The CDR3 nucleotides are TGCAGTGCACCTAGGGTGCTCCAAGAGACCCAGTACTTC.

This chain joins TRBV5-1 and TRBJ2-1; D remains ambiguous. The germline gives CDR1 SGHRS, CDR2 YFSETQ. There are 15 residues in the CDR3. The V end lost 3 bases, the J end lost 8 bases, and 18 bases lay between the germline ends. The CDR3 bases are TGCGCCAGCAGCTGGGGTTCCGGTGCCAACCATGAGCAGTTCTTC. Its protein product is CASSWGSGANHEQFF.

V gene TRBV15 combines with J gene TRBJ1-6, with TRBD1 matching over 10 bases. The CDR3 is 14 residues long. J was trimmed by 8 bases and V by 5 bases; bases with no gene match: 3. CDR1 and CDR2 from the germline V gene are LNHNV and YYDKDF (reference sequence). The CDR3 DNA is TGTGCCACCAGCTCCGGACAGGGGGATTCACCCCTCCACTTT. This encodes CATSSGQGDSPLHF.

The CDR3 bases are TGTGCCAGCAGCGTAGAGGGGGGTGGAAACACCATATATTTT. Its protein product is CASSVEGGGNTIYF. The chain links TRBV9 to TRBJ1-3; tentative D call: TRBD1 (6 bases). The V gene's germline CDR1 is SGDLS and CDR2 YYNGEE. The CDR3 sequence is 14 residues long. Trimming left V 0 bases short and J 3 bases short, with 7 bases between.

The chain has TRBV28 and TRBJ1-1; tentative D call: TRBD1 (5 bases). Per germline, CDR1 MDHEN and CDR2 SYDVKM. Between the trimmed V and J ends, which lost 5 bases and 0 bases, there was a span of 13 bases. CDR3 length: 15 residues. The CDR3 DNA is TGTGCCAGCAGTCGACCGGGACCGGTGAACACTGAAGCTTTCTTT. It codes for CASSRPGPVNTEAFF.

The V gene is TRBV20-1, the J gene TRBJ1-1; D is unresolved. The germline CDR1 and CDR2 sequences are DFQATT and SNEGSKA (reference sequence). This CDR3 has 12 amino acids. The ends were cut back, 3 bases at V and 1 base at J, with 6 bases in the middle. The CDR3 here is CSARRTNTEAFF. The CDR3 DNA follows: TGCAGTGCTAGGAGGACGAACACTGAAGCTTTCTTT.

The CDR3 loop is CASSVVGGLEQFF. CDR3 DNA sequence: TGTGCCAGCAGCGTAGTGGGGGGGCTGGAGCAGTTCTTC. The chain joins TRBV9 to TRBJ2-1; D possibly corresponds to TRBD2 (7 bases). V dropped 0 bases and J dropped 10 bases, with 11 bases sitting between them. Germline CDR1 SGDLS, CDR2 YYNGEE. The CDR3 has 13 residues. The full variable domain, its missing parts supplied by reference TRBV9 and TRBJ2-1, is DSGVTQTPKHLITATGQRVTLRCSPRSGDLSVYWYQQSLDQGLQFLIQYYNGEERAKGNILERFSAQQFPDLHSELNLSSLELGDSALYFCASSVVGGLEQFFGPGTRLTVL.

V usage is TRBV3-1 and J usage is TRBJ2-7; possible D gene TRBD1, 5 bases. The V gene lost 4 bases and the J gene lost 4 bases, with 14 bases spanning the gap. The CDR3 totals 14 residues. Germline loops: CDR1 LGHDT, CDR2 YNNKEL (reference sequence). As DNA, the CDR3 is TGTGCCAGCAGCCGGATCAACCAGGGTTACGAGCAGTACTTC. Protein sequence: CASSRINQGYEQYF.

On this clonotype itself: The junction departs from the called germline gene at one end, perhaps through a read error. V usage is TRBV29-1 and J usage is TRBJ2-2; D may be TRBD1 or TRBD2 (5 bases each). Germline CDR1 and CDR2: SQVTM and ANQGSEA. The CDR3 extends over 11 amino acids. The CDR3 reads CSVGNTGDLFF. The CDR3 DNA is TGCAGCGTTGGCAACACCGGGGACCTGTTTTTT.

This sequence joins TRBV20-1 and TRBJ1-1; perhaps TRBD1 as D (6 bases). The length of the CDR3 is 13 residues. Per the germline V gene, CDR1 is DFQATT and CDR2 is SNEGSKA (reference sequence). The V and J ends lost 6 bases and 1 base respectively, with 12 bases between them. CDR3 residues: CSAGGGPNTEAFF. CDR3 coding DNA: TGCAGTGCAGGTGGGGGCCCGAACACTGAAGCTTTCTTT.

This clonotype was seen just once. The gene calls are TRBV9 and TRBJ1-1; D is undetermined. Trimming pared 0 bases from V and 2 bases from J, leaving 17 bases between. Germline CDR1 SGDLS, CDR2 YYNGEE. The CDR3 loop spans 17 amino acids. Here the CDR3 reads CASSVDPWGGVNTEAFF. In nucleotides, the CDR3 is TGTGCCAGCAGCGTAGACCCCTGGGGTGGGGTTAACACTGAAGCTTTCTTT.

The V call is TRBV19, the J call TRBJ1-2, with D perhaps TRBD1 (5 bases). This CDR3 comprises 13 residues. Germline V gives CDR1 LNHDA, CDR2 SQIVND (reference sequence). Between the trimmed V and J ends, which lost 4 bases and 5 bases, there was a span of 11 bases. In nucleotides, the CDR3 is TGTGCCAGTAGTACCCGGGACGGATATGGCTACACCTTC. It translates to CASSTRDGYGYTF.

The chain couples TRBV20-1 to TRBJ1-2; maybe TRBD1 (6 bases). The CDR3 has 12 residues. The germline gives CDR1 DFQATT, CDR2 SNEGSKA (reference sequence). The V gene lost 6 bases and the J gene lost 8 bases, with 16 bases spanning the gap. Here the CDR3 reads CSAIAGAGGYTF. DNA for the CDR3: TGCAGTGCGATTGCAGGGGCAGGGGGCTACACCTTC.

This rearrangement joins TRBV24-1 to TRBJ2-5, with D tentatively TRBD1 (5 bases). V was trimmed by 9 bases and J by 4 bases, leaving 14 bases between them. The CDR3 consists of 13 residues. Germline CDR1 is KGHDR and CDR2 is SFDVKD. The CDR3 loop reads CATSTEKGETQYF. CDR3 in DNA: TGTGCCACCTCGACAGAGAAGGGAGAGACCCAGTACTTC.

V is TRBV4-1 and J is TRBJ2-5; D gene uncertain. Germline CDR1 MGHRA, CDR2 YSYEKL. Trimming removed 3 bases from V and 1 base from J, with 9 bases in between. The CDR3 consists of 14 residues. For the CDR3, the DNA is TGCGCCAGCAGCCACGGCCCTACCCAAGAGACCCAGTACTTC. Protein sequence: CASSHGPTQETQYF.

This chain connects TRBV5-1 to TRBJ1-6; D is unresolved. Trimming cost V 0 bases and J 7 bases, with 5 bases left between them. The CDR3 sequence is 13 residues long. Germline-derived CDR1 and CDR2 are SGHRS and YFSETQ. The CDR3 here is CASSLAGNSPLHF. The CDR3 DNA reads TGCGCCAGCAGCTTGGCCGGCAATTCACCCCTCCACTTT.

The chain joins TRBV11-2 to TRBJ1-1; the D gene is possibly TRBD1 (5 bases). The CDR3 totals 18 residues. From germline, CDR1 is SGHAT and CDR2 FQNNGV. The ends were cut back, 1 base at V and 4 bases at J, with 22 bases in the middle. In DNA form, the CDR3 reads TGTGCCAGCAGCTTAGGACTTTGGGGGTCGGCCGGCAGCACTGAAGCTTTCTTT. Residues: CASSLGLWGSAGSTEAFF.

The chain has TRBV10-3 and TRBJ1-3; D unclear. Per germline, CDR1 ENHRY and CDR2 SYGVKD. The CDR3 consists of 14 residues. V dropped 4 bases and J dropped 3 bases, with 10 bases sitting between them. The DNA of the CDR3 is TGTGCCATCAGTGGGGAAGGTGTTGGAAACACCATATATTTT. Encoded protein: CAISGEGVGNTIYF.

The chain recombines TRBV6-5 with TRBJ2-5, with 11 nucleotides matching TRBD2. The length of the CDR3 is 14 residues. Germline V CDR1 and CDR2: MNHEY, SVGAGI. The CDR3 coding sequence is TGTGCAAGCGACCCCGGGACTAGCGGCGAGACCCAGTACTTC. Protein sequence: CASDPGTSGETQYF.

The V and J genes are TRBV19 and TRBJ2-3, with D possibly being TRBD1 or TRBD2 (5 bases each). Trimming pared 5 bases from V and 3 bases from J, leaving 18 bases between. The CDR3 has 16 residues. Germline CDR1 reads LNHDA; CDR2 reads SQIVND (reference sequence). CDR3 residues: CASSQRTGTGTDTQYF. Written as DNA, the CDR3 is TGTGCCAGTAGTCAAAGGACTGGGACCGGGACAGATACGCAGTATTTT. The complete variable domain, with remaining parts taken from reference TRBV19 and TRBJ2-3, reads DGGITQSPKYLFRKEGQNVTLSCEQNLNHDAMYWYRQDPGQGLRLIYYSQIVNDFQKGDIAEGYSVSREKKESFPLTVTSAQKNPTAFYLCASSQRTGTGTDTQYFGPGTRLTVL.

This clonotype showed up just a few times. The chain carries TRBV5-4 and TRBJ2-5; D unclear. CDR3 length equals 12 residues. Germline V lookup: CDR1 SGHNT, CDR2 YYREEE (reference sequence). The V gene lost 1 base and the J gene lost 5 bases, with 6 bases spanning the gap. CDR3: CASSLSRETQYF. CDR3 coding DNA: TGTGCCAGCAGCTTGTCTCGGGAGACCCAGTACTTC.

The chain employs TRBV6-2 or TRBV6-3 and TRBJ2-7; D unclear. This CDR3 is built from 14 residues. Germline-derived CDR1 and CDR2 are MNHEY and SVGEGT. V was clipped by 7 bases and J by 3 bases, with 16 bases between them. CDR3 residues: CASIKSRTDYEQYF. In DNA, the CDR3 is TGTGCCAGCATCAAGTCCCGGACGGACTACGAGCAGTACTTC.

The chain combines TRBV7-2 with TRBJ2-3; 7 nucleotides match TRBD2. Looked up from germline, CDR1 is SGHTA and CDR2 is FQGNSA. The junction had 0 bases not matched to a gene; V was cut back by 6 bases and J by 0 bases. CDR3 length: 13 amino acids. The CDR3 loop is CASRGGSTDTQYF. CDR3 in DNA: TGTGCCAGCAGGGGAGGGAGCACAGATACGCAGTATTTT.

This clonotype was observed once. V is TRBV29-1 and J is TRBJ2-1; 9 bases are shared with TRBD2. CDR3 length equals 17 residues. V was pared by 0 bases and J by 3 bases, with 9 bases of the junction left unmatched. CDR1 SQVTM and CDR2 ANQGSEA come from the germline V gene. Here the CDR3 reads CSVEDSGLAGLYNEQFF. Here the CDR3 DNA reads TGCAGCGTTGAAGATTCGGGGCTAGCGGGGCTCTACAATGAGCAGTTCTTC.